The 11 T cell receptor beta chains below were found in one sample sequenced in a study of T cell repertoires in cytomegalovirus infection. TCRdb recomputed calls from the reads with MiXCR, one row per CDR3 protein. The data contain about 360,000 distinct CDR3 sequences, 18% of them singletons. Sequenced material: PBMCs. The receptors come from a human donor in good health (CMV status not recorded). Some clones in this sample may be carry-over from other donors' samples.

The rearrangement uses TRBV19 and TRBJ2-3; D ambiguous. CDR1 and CDR2 from the germline V gene are LNHDA and SQIVND (reference sequence). V lost 3 bases, J lost 6 bases, and 7 bases lay in between. This CDR3 is built from 12 residues. CDR3 bases: TGTGCCAGTAGTATGATTAGCGATACGCAGTATTTT. Encoded protein: CASSMISDTQYF.

This clonotype was observed a handful of times. The V and J genes are TRBV7-8 and TRBJ2-7; 7 positions agree with TRBD2. Trimming cost V 5 bases and J 4 bases; bases outside gene matches: 11. CDR3 size: 15 residues. Germline values: CDR1 SGHVS, CDR2 FQNEAQ. The CDR3 loop is CASSPPYWGGYEQYF. The CDR3 DNA sequence: TGTGCCAGCAGCCCACCCTACTGGGGGGGTTACGAGCAGTACTTC.

This clonotype has just a few counts. The chain links TRBV12-3 or TRBV12-4 to TRBJ1-4, with D unclear. The V gene lost 5 bases and the J gene lost 8 bases, with 12 bases spanning the gap. CDR3 length: 13 amino acids. The CDR3 bases are TGTGCCAGCAGTGAGCTGGCCGTAGAAAAACTGTTTTTT. Amino acids: CASSELAVEKLFF.

V and J are TRBV10-3 and TRBJ1-2; 10 bases align to TRBD1. CDR3 length: 13 amino acids. Germline CDR1 is ENHRY and CDR2 is SYGVKD. Losses at the gene ends were 6 bases for V and 8 bases for J; bases not matched to a gene: 6. The CDR3 DNA reads TGTGCCATCAGGCACGGGACAGGGGACGGCTACACCTTC. Translation: CAIRHGTGDGYTF.

This clonotype was counted at least ten times. The V and J genes are TRBV29-1 and TRBJ2-3; D not resolved. The V and J ends lost 6 bases and 3 bases respectively, with 4 bases between them. Germline V lookup: CDR1 SQVTM, CDR2 ANQGSEA. There are 10 residues in the CDR3. CDR3 in amino acids: CSVTTDTQYF. In DNA, the CDR3 is TGCAGCGTGACTACAGATACGCAGTATTTT.

This clonotype occurred many times. This chain uses TRBV7-2 with TRBJ2-3, with a possible D match to TRBD2 (6 bases). Trimming removed 7 bases at V and 4 bases at J, with 18 bases between. Germline loops: CDR1 SGHTA, CDR2 FQGNSA. The CDR3 loop spans 15 amino acids. CDR3 region: CASTGGTPGADTQYF. In DNA form, the CDR3 reads TGTGCCAGCACTGGGGGGACTCCCGGGGCAGATACGCAGTATTTT.

This clonotype was observed a single time. This chain joins TRBV5-1 and TRBJ2-3; D is ambiguous. There are 16 residues in the CDR3. V lost 4 bases to trimming and J lost 0 bases, with 15 bases between them. The germline CDR1 and CDR2 sequences are SGHRS and YFSETQ. For the CDR3, the DNA is TGCGCCAGCAGCACAGACTCCCGCCCTAGCACAGATACGCAGTATTTT. Amino acid sequence: CASSTDSRPSTDTQYF.

In this sample, this clonotype turned up a few times. The rearrangement uses TRBV7-9 and TRBJ2-7; a possible D gene is TRBD1 (6 bases). In germline, CDR1 is SEHNR, CDR2 FQNEAQ (reference sequence). This CDR3 contains 15 residues. The germline V and J ends were trimmed by 6 bases and 3 bases, with 18 bases remaining between them. CDR3 DNA: TGTGCCAGCAGGACGACAGGATCCTCCGTCTACGAGCAGTACTTC. Translation gives CASRTTGSSVYEQYF.

This clonotype was recorded at least ten times. The chain has TRBV7-9 and TRBJ2-1; TRBD2 agrees at 7 bases. The germline V gene has CDR1 SEHNR and CDR2 FQNEAQ (reference sequence). This CDR3 region has 15 residues. The V gene end was trimmed by 2 bases and the J gene end by 12 bases; junction bases not matched to a gene: 13. The CDR3 is CASSLSRGTTMTQFF. The CDR3 DNA sequence: TGTGCCAGCAGCTTATCGCGCGGGACTACTATGACGCAGTTCTTC. The full variable domain, rest sourced from reference TRBV7-9 and TRBJ2-1, is DTGVSQNPRHKITKRGQNVTFRCDPISEHNRLYWYRQTLGQGPEFLTYFQNEAQLEKSRLLSDRFSAERPKGSFSTLEIQRTEQGDSAMYLCASSLSRGTTMTQFFGPGTRLTVL.

Details on this clonotype: Since a much larger clone is just one base distant, this may be a read error. The V and J genes are TRBV11-2 and TRBJ1-3; D uncertain. This CDR3 has 15 amino acids. V was clipped by 5 bases and J by 1 base, with 12 bases between them. Germline CDR1 SGHAT, CDR2 FQNNGV. CDR3 amino acids: CASSPEEVSGNTIYF. DNA for the CDR3: TGTGCCAGCAGCCCCGAGGAGGTTTCTGGAAACACCATATATTTT. The full variable domain, rest sourced from reference TRBV11-2 and TRBJ1-3, is EAGVAQSPRYKIIEKRQSVAFWCNPISGHATLYWYQQILGQGPKLLIQFQNNGVVDDSQLPKDRFSAERLKGVDSTLKIQPAKLEDSAVYLCASSPEEVSGNTIYFGEGSWLTVV.

The chain is built from TRBV30 and TRBJ1-6; D call uncertain. With 0 bases removed from V and 5 bases from J, the gap between germline ends came to 11 bases. The germline gives CDR1 GTSNPN, CDR2 SVGIG (reference sequence). The CDR3 is made up of 15 amino acids. The CDR3 loop is CAWSVLAQNNSPLHF. The CDR3, as DNA: TGTGCCTGGAGTGTACTGGCGCAAAATAATTCACCCCTCCACTTT.